This T cell receptor beta chain was documented in a study of CD8 T cells in ankylosing spondylitis. The CDR3 length is 15 residues. Trimming removed 2 bases at V and 2 bases at J, with 10 bases between. CDR1 is ENHRY, CDR2 SYGVKD, per germline. TCR beta libraries were made by quantitative 5'-RACE with molecular barcodes. TCRdb independently ran MiXCR on the 5' RACE reads; one entry per CDR3 protein. This table holds over 700,000 distinct CDR3 sequences, about 20% found once. A few counts support this clonotype. Its antigen is not known. Overall study results and limits: Earlier studies detected some motif variants in reactive arthritis synovial fluid and blood. It was reported that disease-linked clones were significantly enriched in matched ankylosing spondylitis synovial fluid. Disease-linked clones displayed a CD8+ phenotype and appeared relatively rarely in peripheral blood. In ankylosing spondylitis blood, a motif of roughly 8 highly homologous TCR beta variants appeared characteristic.

The clonotype comes from a male donor with ankylosing spondylitis. What was sequenced was blood, either unsorted or a sorted T cell fraction (not recorded which). This chain uses TRBV10-3 with TRBJ2-4, with D perhaps TRBD1 (6 bases). The CDR3: CAISERQGTKNIQYF. The CDR3 bases are TGTGCCATCAGTGAGCGCCAGGGGACCAAAAACATTCAGTACTTC.